The 8 T cell receptor beta chains in this list originate from one sample, sequenced in a study of T cell repertoires in cytomegalovirus infection. Each CDR3 protein is one row after TCRdb ran MiXCR on the reads. Counted here are 450,000 to 550,000 distinct CDR3 sequences, about 44% occurring once; the ten biggest clones make up about two fifths. No antigen is known for these receptors. Sample: cultured PBMCs, taken from culture after CMV antigen stimulation. The receptors here all came from a human donor in good health (CMV status not recorded). Some clones in this sample may be carry-over from other donors' samples.

The chain couples TRBV15 to TRBJ2-7; D remains ambiguous. V was clipped by 3 bases and J by 5 bases, with 11 bases between them. From germline, CDR1 is LNHNV and CDR2 YYDKDF (reference sequence). The CDR3 has 13 amino acids. CDR3 loop: CATSSGRIHEQYF. In nucleotides, the CDR3 is TGTGCCACCAGCAGCGGTAGGATCCACGAGCAGTACTTC.

This clonotype turned up a few times. The chain is built from TRBV7-2 and TRBJ2-3; 7 positions match TRBD2. Germline trimming cut 5 bases from V and 7 bases from J; bases unmatched to any gene: 12. CDR3 length: 15 residues. Germline V gene lookup returns CDR1 SGHTA and CDR2 FQGNSA. CDR3 nucleotides: TGTGCCAGCAGCCCTTATGGCGGGAGTGAATATACGCAGTATTTT. Its translation: CASSPYGGSEYTQYF.

The DNA for the CDR3 is TGTGCCAGTAGTATCACGTGGGGGGGCCTTAGTGAGCAGTTCTTC. Its protein is CASSITWGGLSEQFF. This chain joins TRBV19 and TRBJ2-1, with a weak D call TRBD2 (7 bases). This CDR3 has 15 residues. Per germline, CDR1 LNHDA and CDR2 SQIVND (reference sequence). Trimming removed 3 bases at V and 9 bases at J, with 18 bases between.

The V call is TRBV7-2, the J call TRBJ1-6; a possible D gene is TRBD1 (5 bases). The germline V gene encodes CDR1 SGHTA and CDR2 FQGNSA. V was cut by 5 bases and J by 7 bases, with 18 bases left in between. This CDR3 comprises 16 residues. The CDR3 DNA reads TGTGCCAGCAGCCCACTTCCAGGGCGGTGGAATTCACCCCTCCACTTT. Protein sequence: CASSPLPGRWNSPLHF. Complete variable domain (other parts from reference TRBV7-2 and TRBJ1-6): GAGVSQSPSNKVTEKGKDVELRCDPISGHTALYWYRQSLGQGLEFLIYFQGNSAPDKSGLPSDRFSAERTGGSVSTLTIQRTQQEDSAVYLCASSPLPGRWNSPLHFGNGTRLTVT.

This rearrangement joins TRBV7-2 to TRBJ2-5; D ambiguous. From germline, CDR1 is SGHTA and CDR2 FQGNSA. This CDR3 spans 14 amino acids. Deletions cut 5 bases from V and 4 bases from J, with 14 bases between. The CDR3 loop is CASSPSSYVETQYF. The CDR3, as DNA: TGTGCCAGCAGCCCCTCCTCCTATGTAGAGACCCAGTACTTC.

This clonotype showed up just a few times. This sequence joins TRBV4-1 and TRBJ1-1; D unresolved. V was cut by 0 bases and J by 8 bases, with 16 bases left in between. This CDR3 has 15 residues. Germline CDR1 reads MGHRA; CDR2 reads YSYEKL. The CDR3 nucleotides read TGCGCCAGCAGCCAAGATTGGAAACAGAGAAGCGAAGCTTTCTTT. It translates to CASSQDWKQRSEAFF.

In this sample, this clonotype turned up a few times. CDR3 protein: CASSFSLSNYGYTF. The CDR3 nucleotides are TGTGCCAGCAGCTTCTCGTTGAGTAACTATGGCTACACCTTC. J is TRBJ1-2 and V is TRBV7-2; D not certain. Germline V lookup: CDR1 SGHTA, CDR2 FQGNSA. This CDR3 contains 14 residues. V was trimmed by 3 bases and J by 1 base, leaving 9 bases between them.

This clonotype was found many times. The chain uses TRBV7-2 and TRBJ2-3, with D unresolved. The CDR3 runs 12 residues. V lost 6 bases and J lost 2, with 6 bases in between. Germline assignment: CDR1 SGHTA and CDR2 FQGNSA. CDR3 sequence (DNA): TGTGCCAGCAGTCGTCCCACAGATACGCAGTATTTT. Translation: CASSRPTDTQYF.